This T cell receptor (beta chain) stems from a study of Graves' ophthalmopathy and Graves' hyperthyroidism. Study in general: Peripheral blood samples were taken at initial diagnosis, before any treatment.

Hyperthyroidism patients had new diagnoses, durations under 2 months, and ages of 18 to 65. Patients were diagnosed from clinical symptoms, serum thyroxine, TRAb, thyroid ultrasound and orbital computed tomography. RNA transcripts yielded amplified TCR beta CDR3 regions. Second-round multiplex PCR followed a first-round RT-PCR using HTBI primers. TCRdb reanalysed the multiplex PCR reads using MiXCR and keeps one entry per CDR3 protein. The repertoire has about 620,000 distinct CDR3 sequences, 22% of them found once; the top ten carry approximately 7.7%. Germline V gives CDR1 MDHEN, CDR2 SYDVKM. Germline trimming cut 6 bases from V and 0 bases from J; bases unmatched to any gene: 7. The CDR3 spans 15 residues. This clonotype was seen ten or more times.

The rearrangement joins TRBV28 to TRBJ2-7, with 8 nucleotides matching TRBD1. The sample was peripheral blood. The sequence was collected from a young woman with stable Graves' hyperthyroidism. Some clones in this sample may be carry-over from other donors' samples. The DNA for the CDR3 is TGTGCCAGCAGCCCTAGGACAGGGCTCTCCTACGAGCAGTACTTC. Protein: CASSPRTGLSYEQYF.